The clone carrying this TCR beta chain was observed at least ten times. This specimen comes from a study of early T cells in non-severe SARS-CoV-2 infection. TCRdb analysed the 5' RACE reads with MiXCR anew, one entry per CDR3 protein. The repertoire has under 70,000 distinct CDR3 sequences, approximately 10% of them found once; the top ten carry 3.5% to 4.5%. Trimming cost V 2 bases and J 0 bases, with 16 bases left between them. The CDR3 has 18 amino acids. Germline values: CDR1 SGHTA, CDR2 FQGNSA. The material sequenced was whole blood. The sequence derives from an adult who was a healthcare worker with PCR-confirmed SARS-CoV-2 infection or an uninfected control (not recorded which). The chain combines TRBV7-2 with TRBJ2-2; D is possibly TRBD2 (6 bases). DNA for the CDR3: TGTGCCAGCAGCTTAACTCTCGGACTACCTCCGAACACCGGGGAGCTGTTTTTT. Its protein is CASSLTLGLPPNTGELFF.